This TCR beta chain was captured by sequencing in a study of cytomegalovirus exposure and HLA in healthy donors. Of note for this clone: Antigen specificity is unknown.

Study results and limitations: Researchers counted roughly 150 TCR beta chains as cytomegalovirus-associated. Later work found most CMV-associated TCR beta chains apparently HLA-restricted. Immune exposure information comprised only CMV serostatus. Common viral pathogens were later found to be apparently linked to several of the most significant clusters.

The CDR3 has 14 amino acids. Germline CDR1 reads MNHEY; CDR2 reads SVGAGI. Trimming removed 4 bases at V and 1 base at J, with 10 bases between. Vbeta (60) and Jbeta (13) primers were used in the PCR. Assay used: immunoSEQ multiplex PCR; TCRdb lists only in-frame clones, some missing. Among some 180,000 clones, 75% to 90% were seen once, and the ten largest hold more than 1.1%. This TCR derives from a girl between 5 and 17 years old in good health and CMV-seropositive. Sequencing used PBMCs. The rearrangement joins TRBV6-5 to TRBJ1-1; D gene uncertain. In nucleotides, the CDR3 is TGTGCCAGCAGTTGGAGACCGGGGAACACTGAAGCTTTCTTT. Encoded protein: CASSWRPGNTEAFF.